One sample yielded the 24 T cell receptor beta chains listed below, sequenced in a study of CD8 T cells in Susac syndrome. Random-hexamer reverse transcription was applied to about 0.45 to 1 ug RNA. TCRdb re-called the immunoSEQ multiplex PCR reads through MiXCR, storing one row per CDR3 protein. The table includes about 240,000 distinct CDR3 sequences, less than 96% detected once. Sequences were obtained from CD4+ T cells from PBMCs. The receptor set was obtained from a human donor with Susac syndrome.

This chain connects TRBV30 to TRBJ1-5, with D perhaps TRBD1 (5 bases). The V end was cut by 2 bases, the J end by 0 bases, with 17 bases between. CDR1 is GTSNPN and CDR2 is SVGIG in the germline V gene (reference sequence). CDR3 length: 17 amino acids. CDR3 sequence: CAWSSERQTTSNQPQHF. The DNA of the CDR3 is TGTGCCTGGAGTTCAGAACGACAGACGACTAGCAATCAGCCCCAGCATTTT.

This clonotype came up a few times. V and J are TRBV19 and TRBJ2-7; tentatively, D is TRBD1 (6 bases). The CDR3 loop spans 13 amino acids. V gave up 4 bases and J gave up 3 bases, with 10 bases separating them. The V gene's germline CDR1 is LNHDA and CDR2 SQIVND (reference sequence). CDR3 in amino acids: CASSRGQFYEQYF. In nucleotides, the CDR3 is TGTGCCAGTAGTAGAGGACAGTTCTACGAGCAGTACTTC.

The chain carries TRBV5-1 and TRBJ2-7, with D unresolved. V dropped 2 bases and J dropped 1 base, with 7 bases sitting between them. The CDR3 totals 13 residues. CDR1 and CDR2 (germline): SGHRS, YFSETQ. The CDR3 DNA follows: TGCGCCAGCAGCTTCAGCGCGTCCTACGAGCAGTACTTC. Its translation: CASSFSASYEQYF.

The chain combines TRBV4-1 with TRBJ2-1; D may match TRBD1 or TRBD2 (6 bases each). CDR1 and CDR2 from the germline V gene are MGHRA and YSYEKL. V was shortened by 1 base and J by 4 bases, with 8 bases between the two germline ends. This CDR3 spans 14 amino acids. DNA of the CDR3: TGCGCCAGCAGCCAAGGGGGGGCTTACAATGAGCAGTTCTTC. It encodes CASSQGGAYNEQFF.

The chain combines TRBV29-1 with TRBJ1-2; TRBD1 might be the D (5 bases). V was clipped by 1 base and J by 5 bases, with 14 bases between them. This CDR3 comprises 14 residues. Germline CDR1 SQVTM, CDR2 ANQGSEA. DNA of the CDR3: TGCAGCGTTGAAGCGCTCCCAGGGATATATGGCTACACCTTC. This gives the protein CSVEALPGIYGYTF.

This chain uses TRBV4-1 with TRBJ2-1, with a weak D call TRBD2 (5 bases). This CDR3 contains 16 residues. V lost 4 bases and J lost 3, with 16 bases in between. CDR1 and CDR2 (germline): MGHRA, YSYEKL. CDR3: CASSRPQFRDYNEQFF. In DNA form, the CDR3 reads TGCGCCAGCAGCCGCCCCCAGTTCCGGGACTACAATGAGCAGTTCTTC.

This clonotype has just one count. In DNA, the CDR3 is TGCAGTGCTAGAGAGGGCAGTAACCTCTCCTACGAGCAGTACTTC. Encoded protein: CSAREGSNLSYEQYF. The chain has TRBV20-1 and TRBJ2-7; no firm D call. The CDR3 length is 15 residues. Trimming took 0 bases from V and 0 from J, leaving 12 bases between them. The germline V gene encodes CDR1 DFQATT and CDR2 SNEGSKA (reference sequence).

In its sample, this clonotype was seen once. V gene TRBV30 combines with J gene TRBJ2-2, with D possibly matching TRBD2 (6 bases). V lost 4 bases to trimming and J lost 3 bases, with 15 bases between them. The germline gives CDR1 GTSNPN, CDR2 SVGIG (reference sequence). The CDR3 totals 15 residues. The CDR3: CAWTQSGFYTGELFF. The CDR3 nucleotides read TGTGCCTGGACCCAAAGCGGGTTTTACACCGGGGAGCTGTTTTTT.

The rearrangement uses TRBV27 and TRBJ1-2; D gene unclear. V was trimmed by 6 bases and J by 8 bases, leaving 22 bases between them. Germline V gene data show CDR1 as MNHEY and CDR2 as SMNVEV (reference sequence). The CDR3 is made up of 15 amino acids. For the CDR3, the DNA is TGTGCCAGCAGCGACTTGACGACGGGGAAGGGAGGCTACACCTTC. Protein product: CASSDLTTGKGGYTF.

The count of this clonotype is one. This sequence joins TRBV5-1 and TRBJ2-3; D possibly uses TRBD1 or TRBD2 (5 bases each). CDR1 SGHRS and CDR2 YFSETQ come from the germline V gene. The CDR3 covers 17 residues. Trimming removed 0 bases from V and 7 bases from J, with 21 bases in between. The chain's CDR3 is CASSLAGDGKRRYTQYF. CDR3 nucleotides: TGCGCCAGCAGCTTGGCCGGGGACGGGAAGCGGAGGTATACGCAGTATTTT.

The chain employs TRBV3-1 and TRBJ1-2, with D tentatively TRBD1 (6 bases). CDR1 is LGHDT, CDR2 YNNKEL, per germline (reference sequence). V was cut by 1 base and J by 2 bases, with 11 bases left in between. The CDR3 consists of 15 residues. The CDR3 DNA follows: TGTGCCAGCAGCCAAGTGAAAGGGGGAAACTATGGCTACACCTTC. The encoded protein is CASSQVKGGNYGYTF.

This rearrangement joins TRBV20-1 to TRBJ2-1; D is undetermined. Trimming took 3 bases from V and 10 from J, leaving 13 bases between them. This CDR3 is 12 amino acids long. In germline, CDR1 is DFQATT, CDR2 SNEGSKA (reference sequence). The CDR3 nucleotides are TGCAGTGCTAGCCCCCAGAGAGGAGAGCAGTTCTTC. This sequence encodes CSASPQRGEQFF.

This rearrangement joins TRBV20-1 to TRBJ2-2, with TRBD1 as a possible D gene (6 bases). This CDR3 comprises 16 residues. Germline V lookup: CDR1 DFQATT, CDR2 SNEGSKA (reference sequence). The V and J ends lost 1 base and 1 base respectively, with 13 bases between them. The CDR3 region has the DNA TGCAGTGCTAGAGGTGGCCGGGACAAGAACACCGGGGAGCTGTTTTTT. Its translation: CSARGGRDKNTGELFF.

The chain uses TRBV3-1 and TRBJ2-2, with D perhaps matching TRBD1 (6 bases). CDR1 and CDR2 (germline): LGHDT, YNNKEL (reference sequence). This CDR3 is 15 amino acids long. V was shortened by 4 bases and J by 6 bases, with 15 bases between the two germline ends. The DNA of the CDR3 is TGTGCCAGCAGCCCGAACCACAGGGCGTCCGGGGAGCTGTTTTTT. Translated: CASSPNHRASGELFF.

The rearrangement joins TRBV3-1 to TRBJ1-2; D not resolved. Germline V lookup: CDR1 LGHDT, CDR2 YNNKEL (reference sequence). With 1 base removed from V and 6 bases from J, the gap between germline ends came to 15 bases. The CDR3 runs 15 residues. The CDR3 region has the DNA TGTGCCAGCAGCCAAGGGAGGCGGGCTCGGGATGGCTACACCTTC. This encodes CASSQGRRARDGYTF.

The chain joins TRBV12-3 or TRBV12-4 to TRBJ1-2; 7 nucleotides line up with TRBD1. Trimming cost V 4 bases and J 6 bases; bases outside gene matches: 8. The CDR3 is 14 residues long. CDR3 nucleotide sequence: TGTGCCAGCAGTTGGGCCGGGACAGCCGATGGCTACACCTTC. It translates to CASSWAGTADGYTF.

The chain employs TRBV20-1 and TRBJ2-5; D perhaps matches TRBD2 (6 bases). In germline, CDR1 is DFQATT, CDR2 SNEGSKA (reference sequence). The CDR3 loop spans 15 amino acids. Trimming removed 3 bases at V and 4 bases at J, with 18 bases between. This CDR3 reads CSASGRVLLGETQYF. For the CDR3, the DNA is TGCAGTGCTAGCGGGAGAGTGTTATTGGGAGAGACCCAGTACTTC.

CDR3 DNA sequence: TGCAGTGCTCGTGGACTAGTTAGGCCCCCGTGGGAGACCCAGTACTTC. Translation: CSARGLVRPPWETQYF. The gene calls are TRBV20-1 and TRBJ2-5, with 7 bases matching TRBD2. There are 16 residues in the CDR3. Trimming at V came to 5 bases and at J to 5 bases, leaving 17 bases not matched to a gene. Germline-derived CDR1 and CDR2 are DFQATT and SNEGSKA (reference sequence).

This sequence joins TRBV18 and TRBJ1-2; D remains unclear. Trimming took 2 bases from V and 8 from J, leaving 6 bases between them. CDR3 size: 11 residues. Per the germline V gene, CDR1 is KGHSH and CDR2 is LQKENI. CDR3 loop: CASSPDRGYTF. DNA for the CDR3: TGTGCCAGCTCACCAGATAGAGGCTACACCTTC.

CDR3 in DNA: TGCGCCAGCAGCTTGGTGTCTAGCGGGAGTCTGGAGCAGTACTTC. Residues: CASSLVSSGSLEQYF. The chain carries TRBV5-1 and TRBJ2-7; 10 bases map to TRBD2. Germline V gives CDR1 SGHRS, CDR2 YFSETQ. Trimming at V came to 0 bases and at J to 7 bases, leaving 7 bases not matched to a gene. The CDR3 sequence is 15 residues long.

This chain links TRBV29-1 with TRBJ2-7, with D possibly being TRBD1 or TRBD2 (5 bases each). V lost 7 bases to trimming and J lost 4 bases, with 8 bases between them. CDR3 length: 10 amino acids. Germline CDR1 SQVTM, CDR2 ANQGSEA. As DNA, the CDR3 is TGCAGCGGAGGGGAATACGAGCAGTACTTC. Amino acids: CSGGEYEQYF.

This chain connects TRBV7-3 to TRBJ2-5; TRBD2 is a possible D gene (5 bases). V shed 5 bases and J shed 5 bases, with 18 bases lying between them. This CDR3 spans 15 amino acids. CDR1 is SGHTA and CDR2 is FQGTGA in the germline V gene. The CDR3 region is CASSPNGEHGETQYF. DNA for the CDR3: TGTGCCAGCAGCCCCAACGGGGAGCACGGGGAGACCCAGTACTTC.

This rearrangement joins TRBV12-5 to TRBJ1-1; D possibly corresponds to TRBD1 (6 bases). CDR1 and CDR2 (germline): LGHNT, FRNRAP. V lost 0 bases, J lost 12 bases, and 14 bases lay in between. This CDR3 contains 13 residues. The CDR3 is CASGLVGGRATFF. Written as DNA, the CDR3 is TGTGCTAGTGGTTTGGTAGGGGGGCGCGCAACTTTCTTT.

The gene calls are TRBV2 and TRBJ1-4; D is uncertain. CDR1 and CDR2 (germline): SNHLY, FYNNEI. The V gene lost 6 bases and the J gene lost 7 bases, with 15 bases spanning the gap. The CDR3 is made up of 14 amino acids. The CDR3 reads CASSLRVVGEKLFF. The CDR3, as DNA: TGTGCCAGCAGCCTCAGAGTCGTAGGTGAAAAACTGTTTTTT.